These 30 T cell receptor beta chains were all obtained from the same sample, sequenced in a study of control samples from healthy donors and cancer patients. Clones were read by immunoSEQ multiplex PCR, and TCRdb kept only the in-frame ones, dropping some. The profile shows fewer than 120,000 clones, approximately 88% of them singletons. The specimen was PBMCs. The receptor source for this set is a woman aged 60-75 years with lung cancer.

The chain recombines TRBV5-8 with TRBJ1-5; 8 positions agree with TRBD1. CDR3 length equals 16 residues. After removal of 3 bases from V and 6 bases from J, the junction contained 11 bases not matched to a gene. The germline gives CDR1 SGHTS, CDR2 YDEGEE. CDR3 loop: CASSSDREGFGQPQHF. Here the CDR3 DNA reads TGTGCCAGCAGCTCGGACAGGGAAGGCTTCGGTCAGCCCCAGCATTTT.

The chain has TRBV18 and TRBJ2-5, with TRBD1 matching over 8 bases. Looked up from germline, CDR1 is KGHSH and CDR2 is LQKENI. J was trimmed by 3 bases and V by 3 bases; bases with no gene match: 6. The CDR3 consists of 15 residues. The CDR3 nucleotides read TGTGCCAGCTCACCTTTTTCAGGGGGCGAAGAGACCCAGTACTTC. It codes for CASSPFSGGEETQYF.

The CDR3 nucleotides read TGTGCCAGTAGCAGACAGGGGGCGTCTGGAAACACCATATATTTT. Encoded protein: CASSRQGASGNTIYF. This chain connects TRBV19 to TRBJ1-3; TRBD1 aligns across 10 bases. In germline, CDR1 is LNHDA, CDR2 SQIVND (reference sequence). The CDR3 has 15 residues. V lost 6 bases and J lost 1; bases outside the gene matches: 3.

The chain employs TRBV7-9 and TRBJ2-2; maybe TRBD2 (7 bases). In germline, CDR1 is SEHNR, CDR2 FQNEAQ (reference sequence). V lost 0 bases to trimming and J lost 3 bases, with 14 bases between them. The CDR3 contains 17 residues. The CDR3 loop reads CASSLAWGGSYTGELFF. Written as DNA, the CDR3 is TGTGCCAGCAGCTTAGCCTGGGGGGGCTCGTACACCGGGGAGCTGTTTTTT. Filled out from reference TRBV7-9 and TRBJ2-2, the complete variable domain reads DTGVSQNPRHKITKRGQNVTFRCDPISEHNRLYWYRQTLGQGPEFLTYFQNEAQLEKSRLLSDRFSAERPKGSFSTLEIQRTEQGDSAMYLCASSLAWGGSYTGELFFGEGSRLTVL.

V gene TRBV6-5 combines with J gene TRBJ2-1; 9 bases align to TRBD1. V dropped 8 bases and J dropped 4; count of bases not matched to a gene: 9. The CDR3 sequence is 15 residues long. Looked up from germline, CDR1 is MNHEY and CDR2 is SVGAGI. Written as DNA, the CDR3 is TGTGCCAGCGGGGGGGAGGGACAGGGATACAATGAGCAGTTCTTC. This encodes CASGGEGQGYNEQFF.

The chain carries TRBV2 and TRBJ1-6, with 7 bases aligning to TRBD1. After removal of 4 bases from V and 0 bases from J, the junction contained 0 bases not matched to a gene. This CDR3 is built from 15 residues. Looked up from germline, CDR1 is SNHLY and CDR2 is FYNNEI. The CDR3 region has the DNA TGTGCCAGCAGTGGACAGGGCTCCTATAATTCACCCCTCCACTTT. It encodes CASSGQGSYNSPLHF.

This clone appeared a single time. The rearrangement links TRBV4-3 to TRBJ2-7; D unclear. The CDR3 runs 13 residues. Germline V gene data show CDR1 as LGHNA and CDR2 as YSLEER. V dropped 0 bases and J dropped 6 bases, with 9 bases sitting between them. CDR3 region: CASSQEFLSEQYF. Here the CDR3 DNA reads TGCGCCAGCAGCCAAGAGTTCCTGAGCGAGCAGTACTTC.

The chain links TRBV19 to TRBJ2-7; 9 bases agree with TRBD1. The CDR3 covers 15 residues. Germline V lookup: CDR1 LNHDA, CDR2 SQIVND (reference sequence). After removal of 7 bases from V and 2 bases from J, the junction contained 9 bases not matched to a gene. The CDR3 sequence is CASTPTGGAPYEQYF. In nucleotides, the CDR3 is TGTGCCAGTACCCCGACAGGGGGAGCCCCCTACGAGCAGTACTTC.

The V and J genes are TRBV5-1 and TRBJ2-1; 15 nucleotides agree with TRBD2. The CDR3 runs 17 residues. Germline V CDR1 and CDR2: SGHRS, YFSETQ. Losses at the gene ends were 1 base for V and 4 bases for J; bases not matched to a gene: 3. The CDR3 spells CASSLTGLAGGYNEQFF. In DNA, the CDR3 is TGCGCCAGCAGCTTGACCGGACTAGCGGGGGGGTACAATGAGCAGTTCTTC.

The chain links TRBV28 to TRBJ1-4; D unresolved. V shed 2 bases and J shed 6 bases, with 4 bases lying between them. Germline values: CDR1 MDHEN, CDR2 SYDVKM. The CDR3 has 12 residues. The DNA of the CDR3 is TGTGCCAGCAGTTTACAGGATGAAAAACTGTTTTTT. Translation: CASSLQDEKLFF.

The chain recombines TRBV5-1 with TRBJ1-3, with 10 bases fitting TRBD1. There are 16 residues in the CDR3. Germline V lookup: CDR1 SGHRS, CDR2 YFSETQ. With V trimmed by 5 bases and J by 4 bases, 9 bases remained unmatched. CDR3 protein: CASRIGTGEPGNTIYF. CDR3 DNA sequence: TGCGCCAGCAGAATCGGGACAGGGGAACCGGGAAACACCATATATTTT.

V usage is TRBV4-1 and J usage is TRBJ2-3, with 7 bases that match TRBD1. After removal of 0 bases from V and 3 bases from J, the junction contained 9 bases not matched to a gene. Germline lookup yields CDR1 MGHRA and CDR2 YSYEKL. This CDR3 has 17 amino acids. The CDR3, as DNA: TGCGCCAGCAGCCAAGACACCGACAGGGTGAAAACAGATACGCAGTATTTT. Residues: CASSQDTDRVKTDTQYF.

The chain recombines TRBV3-1 (or the pseudogene TRBV3-2) with TRBJ2-7; D is undetermined. V was trimmed by 0 bases and J by 4 bases, leaving 1 base between them. The CDR3 spans 11 residues. Germline CDR1 is LGHDT and CDR2 is YNNKEL (reference sequence). The CDR3 sequence is CASSQEYEQYF. CDR3 nucleotides: TGTGCCAGCAGCCAAGAGTACGAGCAGTACTTC.

The chain employs TRBV3-1 (or the pseudogene TRBV3-2) and TRBJ1-2, with 11 bases aligning to TRBD1. The CDR3 extends over 14 amino acids. From germline, CDR1 is LGHDT and CDR2 YNNKEL (reference sequence). The trim removed 4 bases at V and 8 bases at J, leaving 6 bases unmatched. The CDR3 DNA is TGTGCCAGCAGCCCCGGACAGGGGGCGGGGGGCTACACCTTC. It translates to CASSPGQGAGGYTF.

This clone came up a few times. The chain has TRBV7-9 and TRBJ1-1; D uncertain. Germline V gives CDR1 SEHNR, CDR2 FQNEAQ (reference sequence). The V end lost 5 bases, the J end lost 11 bases, and 18 bases lay between the germline ends. The length of the CDR3 is 13 residues. CDR3 sequence reads: CASSLFSGFVAFF. The DNA for the CDR3 is TGTGCCAGCAGCCTGTTTTCGGGCTTTGTCGCTTTCTTT.

The gene calls are TRBV5-1 and TRBJ1-1; D is possibly TRBD1 (6 bases). This CDR3 is built from 12 residues. The germline V and J ends were trimmed by 3 bases and 8 bases, with 11 bases remaining between them. Per the germline V gene, CDR1 is SGHRS and CDR2 is YFSETQ. The CDR3 sequence is CASSYSGGEAFF. The CDR3 DNA reads TGCGCCAGCAGCTATTCTGGGGGCGAAGCTTTCTTT.

The chain couples TRBV2 to TRBJ2-3; 12 bases agree with TRBD2. In germline, CDR1 is SNHLY, CDR2 FYNNEI. The length of the CDR3 is 15 residues. The V segment lost 5 bases and the J segment 5 bases; nucleotides outside the gene matches: 5. CDR3 protein: CASSRLAGEGDTQYF. CDR3 DNA sequence: TGTGCCAGCAGTCGACTAGCGGGAGAAGGAGATACGCAGTATTTT.

The chain is built from TRBV5-1 and TRBJ2-2; D remains unclear. Germline V lookup: CDR1 SGHRS, CDR2 YFSETQ. This CDR3 has 14 residues. V was pared by 0 bases and J by 3 bases, with 6 bases between. The CDR3 region is CASSLVWYTGELFF. DNA of the CDR3: TGCGCCAGCAGCTTGGTGTGGTACACCGGGGAGCTGTTTTTT.

In DNA form, the CDR3 reads TGTGCCAGCAGTGAGGGAGGGGGCGCGAATCAGCCCCAGCATTTT. It yields the protein CASSEGGGANQPQHF. The rearrangement links TRBV2 to TRBJ1-5, with 7 nucleotides matching TRBD1. The CDR3 covers 15 residues. Trimming took 3 bases from V and 4 from J; bases not matched to a gene: 6. Germline V lookup: CDR1 SNHLY, CDR2 FYNNEI.

The chain joins TRBV27 to TRBJ2-1; 16 bases fit TRBD2. The CDR3 has 19 residues. Germline assignment: CDR1 MNHEY and CDR2 SMNVEV (reference sequence). After removal of 4 bases from V and 9 bases from J, the junction contained 15 bases not matched to a gene. In nucleotides, the CDR3 is TGTGCCAGCAGTTCTCATGGGACTAGCGGGAGGGGTCTCCCCGGTGAGCAGTTCTTC. Translated, it gives CASSSHGTSGRGLPGEQFF.

The rearrangement uses TRBV29-1 and TRBJ2-1; D is uncertain. CDR1 SQVTM and CDR2 ANQGSEA come from the germline V gene. Trimming left V 2 bases short and J 0 bases short, with 14 bases between. This CDR3 region has 16 residues. The CDR3 DNA is TGCAGCGTTGAATCGGGCGAGGCGAGCTCCTACAATGAGCAGTTCTTC. The encoded protein is CSVESGEASSYNEQFF.

The V and J genes are TRBV11-3 and TRBJ2-7, with 9 bases identical to TRBD2. CDR3 length: 16 residues. Germline assignment: CDR1 SGHNT and CDR2 YENEEA. The V gene end was trimmed by 5 bases and the J gene end by 4 bases; junction bases not matched to a gene: 12. The CDR3 DNA reads as TGTGCCAGCAGCCCCACGTTATCCCTAGCGGGATACGAGCAGTACTTC. Translation gives CASSPTLSLAGYEQYF.

The V gene is TRBV3-1 (or the pseudogene TRBV3-2), the J gene TRBJ2-3; D might be TRBD1 or TRBD2, each matching 6 bases. This CDR3 comprises 16 residues. V gave up 1 base and J gave up 2 bases, with 13 bases separating them. Germline CDR1 LGHDT, CDR2 YNNKEL (reference sequence). The CDR3 region is CASSQAGDFPTDTQYF. The CDR3, as DNA: TGTGCCAGCAGCCAAGCAGGGGACTTTCCCACAGATACGCAGTATTTT.

V gene TRBV7-6 combines with J gene TRBJ2-1; no clear D gene. The CDR3 extends over 16 amino acids. Between the trimmed V and J ends, which lost 3 bases and 2 bases, there was a span of 14 bases. Germline-derived CDR1 and CDR2 are SGHVS and FNYEAQ. CDR3 DNA sequence: TGTGCCAGCAGCTTGATAGACACGGGCACCTACAATGAGCAGTTCTTC. It is translated as CASSLIDTGTYNEQFF.

The rearrangement links TRBV5-5 to TRBJ1-1; D is uncertain. V was trimmed by 4 bases and J by 2 bases, leaving 9 bases between them. This CDR3 is 13 amino acids long. CDR1 is SGHKS and CDR2 is YYEKEE in the germline V gene (reference sequence). The CDR3, as DNA: TGTGCCAGCAGCCCCAGGAGTAACACTGAAGCTTTCTTT. It is translated as CASSPRSNTEAFF.

The V call is TRBV18, the J call TRBJ2-1; D gene unclear. The V and J ends lost 1 base and 5 bases respectively, with 6 bases between them. Looked up from germline, CDR1 is KGHSH and CDR2 is LQKENI. The CDR3 is 13 amino acids. Here the CDR3 reads CASSPQANNEQFF. CDR3 bases: TGTGCCAGCTCACCACAAGCGAACAATGAGCAGTTCTTC. The whole variable domain, filled in from reference TRBV18 and TRBJ2-1, reads NAGVMQNPRHLVRRRGQEARLRCSPMKGHSHVYWYRQLPEEGLKFMVYLQKENIIDESGMPKERFSAEFPKEGPSILRIQQVVRGDSAAYFCASSPQANNEQFFGPGTRLTVL.

The chain employs TRBV7-8 and TRBJ1-6; 7 positions match TRBD1. J gave up 5 bases and V 5 bases, and 6 bases lay outside the gene matches. This CDR3 region has 15 residues. Germline V gene data show CDR1 as SGHVS and CDR2 as FQNEAQ. CDR3 sequence reads: CASSPWTGDNSPLHF. The CDR3, as DNA: TGTGCCAGCAGCCCCTGGACAGGAGATAATTCACCCCTCCACTTT.

The gene calls are TRBV6-5 and TRBJ2-5, with D unclear. This CDR3 has 13 amino acids. From germline, CDR1 is MNHEY and CDR2 SVGAGI. V was pared by 4 bases and J by 5 bases, with 11 bases between. The CDR3 loop is CASSFGARETQYF. The CDR3 DNA is TGTGCCAGCAGTTTCGGAGCGCGGGAGACCCAGTACTTC.

Here the CDR3 reads CASSKGQPPNEQYF. The CDR3 nucleotides are TGTGCCAGCAGCAAGGGACAGCCGCCTAACGAGCAGTACTTC. The chain links TRBV6-2 or TRBV6-3 to TRBJ2-7; 7 bases fit TRBD1. From germline, CDR1 is MNHEY and CDR2 SVGEGT. The CDR3 is 14 amino acids. Germline trimming cut 6 bases from V and 5 bases from J; bases unmatched to any gene: 10.

This chain uses TRBV6-5 with TRBJ1-5; 7 bases are a match to TRBD1. The V gene end was trimmed by 10 bases and the J gene end by 9 bases; junction bases not matched to a gene: 12. This CDR3 comprises 13 residues. Germline V gene lookup returns CDR1 MNHEY and CDR2 SVGAGI. The CDR3 is CATSTGNVGPQHF. The CDR3 region has the DNA TGTGCCACTTCGACAGGGAATGTGGGGCCCCAGCATTTT.